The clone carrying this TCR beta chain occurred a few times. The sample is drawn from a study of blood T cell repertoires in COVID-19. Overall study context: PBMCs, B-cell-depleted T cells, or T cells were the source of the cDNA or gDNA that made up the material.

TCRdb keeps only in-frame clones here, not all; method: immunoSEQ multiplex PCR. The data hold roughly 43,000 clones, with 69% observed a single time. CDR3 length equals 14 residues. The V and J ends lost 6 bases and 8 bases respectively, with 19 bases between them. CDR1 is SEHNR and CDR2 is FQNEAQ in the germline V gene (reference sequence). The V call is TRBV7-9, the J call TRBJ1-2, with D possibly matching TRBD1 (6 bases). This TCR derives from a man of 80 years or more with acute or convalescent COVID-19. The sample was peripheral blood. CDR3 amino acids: CASSFEGTTLGYTF. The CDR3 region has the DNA TGTGCCAGCAGTTTCGAAGGGACAACCCTCGGCTACACCTTC.